The 5 T cell receptor beta chains below come from one sample, sequenced in a study of neurological immune-mediated disorders. TCRdb fed the 5' RACE reads into MiXCR, producing one record per CDR3 protein. The sample yields 90,000 to 100,000 distinct CDR3 sequences, 3.5% seen once. Sequenced input: PBMCs. All receptors derive from a woman under 30 with multiple sclerosis.

Ten or more counts support this clonotype. The gene calls are TRBV7-3 and TRBJ2-2; tentative D call: TRBD2 (6 bases). Germline-derived CDR1 and CDR2 are SGHTA and FQGTGA. Trimming removed 5 bases from V and 0 bases from J, with 10 bases in between. This CDR3 is built from 15 residues. The DNA for the CDR3 is TGTGCCAGCAGCCCGGACTACGCGAACACCGGGGAGCTGTTTTTT. Its translation: CASSPDYANTGELFF.

At least ten counts were recorded for this clonotype. The V call is TRBV10-3, the J call TRBJ2-1, with D perhaps given as TRBD1 or TRBD2 (5 bases each). The CDR3 is made up of 14 amino acids. CDR1 is ENHRY, CDR2 SYGVKD, per germline. With 2 bases removed from V and 6 bases from J, the gap between germline ends came to 11 bases. The CDR3 loop is CAISEGGVSNEQFF. For the CDR3, the DNA is TGTGCCATCAGTGAGGGGGGAGTGTCCAATGAGCAGTTCTTC.

The table lists this clonotype with many counts. The chain couples TRBV6-2 or TRBV6-3 to TRBJ1-5; D gene ambiguous. The germline V and J ends were trimmed by 6 bases and 5 bases, with 11 bases remaining between them. This CDR3 has 13 amino acids. CDR1 and CDR2 from the germline V gene are MNHEY and SVGEGT. CDR3 DNA: TGTGCCAGCAGAAACAGAGCCTATCAGCCCCAGCATTTT. Its protein product is CASRNRAYQPQHF.

Notes on this clonotype: A much larger clone sits a single nucleotide away, making a read error possible. The CDR3 end shows no conserved phenylalanine or tryptophan, and so a read error is likely. The V gene is TRBV6-6, the J gene TRBJ1-2, with D perhaps matching TRBD1 (6 bases). This CDR3 region has 15 residues. V was clipped by 2 bases and J by 3 bases, with 13 bases between them. Germline V gene sequence: CDR1 MNHNY, CDR2 SVGAGI (reference sequence). CDR3 nucleotides: TGTGCCAGCAGTTACGGTCCGGGGGCAGACTATGGCTACACCTGC. Protein product: CASSYGPGADYGYTC.

There are many counts of this clonotype. V gene TRBV20-1 combines with J gene TRBJ1-2; no clear D gene. Germline V gene lookup returns CDR1 DFQATT and CDR2 SNEGSKA (reference sequence). V lost 3 bases to trimming and J lost 5 bases, with 13 bases between them. CDR3 length: 13 residues. The CDR3, as DNA: TGCAGTGCTAGCAGTCGGGTCCTGTATGGCTACACCTTC. Protein sequence: CSASSRVLYGYTF.